One sample yielded the 22 T cell receptor beta chains listed below, sequenced in a study of shared clonotypes between healthy human individuals. Profiled with immunoSEQ multiplex PCR; TCRdb holds only in-frame clones, not every one. The sample shows about 2 million clones, about 95% of them seen only once. Positive CCR7 selection of CD45RO-negative cells yielded the naive CD8 cells, and terminally differentiated effector memory CD45RA+ cells were excluded. The sequenced sample was naive CD8+ T cells sorted from blood. The receptors derive from a man aged 18 to 30 in good health.

The CDR3 loop reads CASSFLEGSNEQYF. CDR3 nucleotide sequence: TGTGCCAGCAGTTTTCTAGAGGGGTCAAACGAGCAGTACTTC. The gene calls are TRBV6-5 and TRBJ2-7; either TRBD1 or TRBD2 may fit D (5 bases each). The CDR3 sequence is 14 residues long. Germline V lookup: CDR1 MNHEY, CDR2 SVGAGI. The V end lost 4 bases, the J end lost 5 bases, and 15 bases lay between the germline ends.

About this clone itself: Other DNA sequences in this specimen translate into the identical CDR3. The chain links TRBV13 to TRBJ2-3; the D gene is possibly TRBD2 (6 bases). Germline V gene lookup returns CDR1 PRHDT and CDR2 FYEKMQ (reference sequence). The CDR3 runs to 12 residues. Trimming cost V 6 bases and J 4 bases, with 8 bases left between them. CDR3 sequence reads: CASSPGADTQYF. CDR3 DNA sequence: TGTGCCAGCAGTCCGGGAGCAGATACGCAGTATTTT.

The chain joins TRBV13 to TRBJ1-4; the D gene is possibly TRBD1 (6 bases). CDR1 is PRHDT and CDR2 is FYEKMQ in the germline V gene (reference sequence). V was trimmed by 5 bases and J by 6 bases, leaving 10 bases between them. The CDR3 loop spans 13 amino acids. CDR3 amino acids: CASSPAGDEKLFF. The DNA of the CDR3 is TGTGCCAGCAGCCCTGCAGGGGATGAAAAACTGTTTTTT. Together with reference TRBV13 and TRBJ1-4, the CDR3 gives the full variable domain: AAGVIQSPRHLIKEKRETATLKCYPIPRHDTVYWYQQGPGQDPQFLISFYEKMQSDKGSIPDRFSAQQFSDYHSELNMSSLELGDSALYFCASSPAGDEKLFFGSGTQLSVL.

The chain is built from TRBV19 and TRBJ2-2; 8 bases map to TRBD2. The V gene end was trimmed by 3 bases and the J gene end by 2 bases; junction bases not matched to a gene: 2. The CDR3 has 15 amino acids. Germline V gene data show CDR1 as LNHDA and CDR2 as SQIVND (reference sequence). CDR3 nucleotides: TGTGCCAGTAGTATTAGCGGGACTAACACCGGGGAGCTGTTTTTT. It codes for CASSISGTNTGELFF.

V usage is TRBV7-2 and J usage is TRBJ2-2; no firm D call. Deletions cut 3 bases from V and 7 bases from J, with 3 bases between. The CDR3 covers 11 residues. Per the germline V gene, CDR1 is SGHTA and CDR2 is FQGNSA. CDR3 nucleotides: TGTGCCAGCAGCTTTGGCGGGGAGCTGTTTTTT. Amino acids: CASSFGGELFF.

The V call is TRBV4-3, the J call TRBJ2-1; 7 nucleotides match TRBD2. This CDR3 has 15 residues. The V segment lost 7 bases and the J segment 4 bases; nucleotides outside the gene matches: 10. Germline CDR1 reads LGHNA; CDR2 reads YSLEER. The CDR3 loop is CASTFGAGVYNEQFF. The CDR3 coding sequence is TGCGCCAGCACCTTCGGGGCGGGAGTTTACAATGAGCAGTTCTTC.

The V call is TRBV4-1, the J call TRBJ2-7, with D hard to call. Germline values: CDR1 MGHRA, CDR2 YSYEKL. The CDR3 length is 11 residues. Trimming removed 0 bases at V and 4 bases at J, with 1 base between. DNA of the CDR3: TGCGCCAGCAGCCAAGAATACGAGCAGTACTTC. Translation: CASSQEYEQYF.

This clone was observed once. This sequence joins TRBV27 and TRBJ2-1, with TRBD2 identical over 7 bases. The V segment lost 2 bases and the J segment 4 bases; nucleotides outside the gene matches: 11. The CDR3 is 17 residues long. Germline V gives CDR1 MNHEY, CDR2 SMNVEV (reference sequence). The CDR3 protein is CASSLPQGPGGYNEQFF. In nucleotides, the CDR3 is TGTGCCAGCAGTTTACCTCAGGGTCCGGGGGGATACAATGAGCAGTTCTTC.

The sample holds one count of this clone. This CDR3 reads CASRPGQGDEQFF. The CDR3, as DNA: TGTGCCAGCCGGCCGGGACAGGGAGATGAGCAGTTCTTC. The V call is TRBV7-9, the J call TRBJ2-1; TRBD1 agrees at 9 bases. Germline V CDR1 and CDR2: SEHNR, FQNEAQ (reference sequence). The CDR3 is 13 amino acids. V trimming: 8 bases; J trimming: 8 bases; junction bases outside the gene matches: 7.

This rearrangement joins TRBV9 to TRBJ1-1; 12 nucleotides agree with TRBD1. V was pared by 2 bases and J by 11 bases, with 10 bases of the junction left unmatched. CDR3 length equals 15 residues. From germline, CDR1 is SGDLS and CDR2 YYNGEE. DNA for the CDR3: TGTGCCAGCAGCGTGGGACAGGGGGCCGGAAGTACGGCTTTCTTT. Protein product: CASSVGQGAGSTAFF.

The chain couples TRBV30 to TRBJ2-5; possible D gene TRBD2, 7 bases. Germline CDR1 is GTSNPN and CDR2 is SVGIG (reference sequence). The CDR3 length is 14 residues. Trimming shortened V by 0 bases and J by 4 bases, and 12 bases separated the two germline ends. CDR3 in amino acids: CAWSVGGVSETQYF. The CDR3 region has the DNA TGTGCCTGGAGTGTAGGGGGGGTGTCAGAGACCCAGTACTTC.

The chain joins TRBV4-1 to TRBJ2-7; TRBD2 matches 15 bases. This CDR3 comprises 16 residues. The V gene's germline CDR1 is MGHRA and CDR2 YSYEKL. Unmatched junction bases numbered 4, after V lost 3 bases and J lost 4 bases. This CDR3 reads CASSHGTSGGSYEQYF. In nucleotides, the CDR3 is TGCGCCAGCAGCCACGGGACTAGCGGGGGGTCGTACGAGCAGTACTTC.

The chain has TRBV7-9 and TRBJ2-7, with 9 bases matching TRBD1. The CDR3 is 15 residues long. Unmatched junction bases numbered 9, after V lost 3 bases and J lost 6 bases. Germline loops: CDR1 SEHNR, CDR2 FQNEAQ (reference sequence). The CDR3 sequence: CASSFPGTGKAEQYF. CDR3 DNA sequence: TGTGCCAGCAGCTTTCCCGGGACAGGGAAAGCCGAGCAGTACTTC.

This rearrangement joins TRBV5-6 to TRBJ2-3; D ambiguous. The V gene lost 4 bases and the J gene lost 2 bases, with 14 bases spanning the gap. The germline gives CDR1 SGHDT, CDR2 YYEEEE. The CDR3 extends over 15 amino acids. The CDR3 DNA is TGTGCCAGCAGCCCAGAAGCACAGTCCACAGATACGCAGTATTTT. Its protein is CASSPEAQSTDTQYF.

This rearrangement joins TRBV4-1 to TRBJ2-3; TRBD1 or TRBD2 may be the D gene (5 bases each). From germline, CDR1 is MGHRA and CDR2 YSYEKL. The CDR3 loop spans 15 amino acids. V was pared by 0 bases and J by 4 bases, with 11 bases between. This CDR3 reads CASSQEWGMADTQYF. Written as DNA, the CDR3 is TGCGCCAGCAGCCAAGAGTGGGGGATGGCAGATACGCAGTATTTT.

DNA of the CDR3: TGTGCCAGCAGGAACCCGCAGGGTGCCACCTATGGCTACACCTTC. As protein: CASRNPQGATYGYTF. The rearrangement joins TRBV6-1 to TRBJ1-2; D possibly corresponds to TRBD1 (5 bases). The CDR3 runs 15 residues. Per germline, CDR1 MNHNS and CDR2 SASEGT. V was pared by 6 bases and J by 4 bases, with 18 bases between.

This chain uses TRBV28 with TRBJ1-1, with D maybe TRBD1 (5 bases). V shed 6 bases and J shed 2 bases, with 22 bases lying between them. The CDR3 covers 17 residues. Germline lookup yields CDR1 MDHEN and CDR2 SYDVKM. The CDR3 is CASSLGVGDIFNTEAFF. The CDR3 DNA reads TGTGCCAGCAGCCTGGGTGTAGGGGATATCTTCAACACTGAAGCTTTCTTT.

V and J are TRBV6-5 and TRBJ1-1; 8 nucleotides match TRBD1. CDR1 is MNHEY, CDR2 SVGAGI, per germline. CDR3 length: 14 residues. The V and J ends lost 4 bases and 7 bases, in that order; junction bases with no gene match: 8. CDR3: CASSSTGVPDEAFF. CDR3 nucleotide sequence: TGTGCCAGCAGTTCGACAGGGGTTCCGGATGAAGCTTTCTTT.

The J gene is TRBJ2-3, the V gene TRBV9, with a weak D call TRBD1 (6 bases). Germline V CDR1 and CDR2: SGDLS, YYNGEE. The CDR3 covers 14 residues. Trimming took 4 bases from V and 4 from J, leaving 13 bases between them. The CDR3 DNA is TGTGCCAGCAGCTCAACACAGGGAGCAGATACGCAGTATTTT. Encoded protein: CASSSTQGADTQYF.

V usage is TRBV5-4 and J usage is TRBJ2-7; D possibly corresponds to TRBD2 (6 bases). Per the germline V gene, CDR1 is SGHNT and CDR2 is YYREEE (reference sequence). The CDR3 consists of 14 residues. V shed 7 bases and J shed 2 bases, with 16 bases lying between them. The CDR3 region has the DNA TGTGCCAGCTCTTACCCGGGGGAGGCCTACGAGCAGTACTTC. This encodes CASSYPGEAYEQYF.

Remarks on this clone: This CDR3 is also generated by other DNA sequences in the sample. This chain connects TRBV7-2 to TRBJ2-7; 13 positions match TRBD2. V shed 5 bases, J shed 3 bases, and the junction held 1 base outside the gene matches. CDR1 and CDR2 (germline): SGHTA, FQGNSA. There are 14 residues in the CDR3. DNA for the CDR3: TGTGCCAGCAGCCGACTAGCGGGAGGCTACGAGCAGTACTTC. Its translation is CASSRLAGGYEQYF.

The V and J genes are TRBV7-9 and TRBJ1-1; 7 bases fit TRBD1. Germline V CDR1 and CDR2: SEHNR, FQNEAQ (reference sequence). After removal of 7 bases from V and 1 base from J, the junction contained 3 bases not matched to a gene. The CDR3 has 13 amino acids. DNA for the CDR3: TGTGCCAGCAACACAGGGGAGAACACTGAAGCTTTCTTT. Amino acid sequence: CASNTGENTEAFF.